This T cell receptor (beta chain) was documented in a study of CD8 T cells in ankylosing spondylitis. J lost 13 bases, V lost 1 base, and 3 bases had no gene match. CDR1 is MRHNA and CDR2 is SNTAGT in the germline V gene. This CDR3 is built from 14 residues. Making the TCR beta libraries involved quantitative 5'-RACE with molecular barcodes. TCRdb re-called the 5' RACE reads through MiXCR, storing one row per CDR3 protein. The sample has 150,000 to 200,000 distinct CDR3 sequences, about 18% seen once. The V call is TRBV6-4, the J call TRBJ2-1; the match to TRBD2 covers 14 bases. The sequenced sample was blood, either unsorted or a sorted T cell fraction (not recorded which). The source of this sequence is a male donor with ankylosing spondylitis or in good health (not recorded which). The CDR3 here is CASSDLTSGRAQFF. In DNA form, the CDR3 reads TGTGCCAGCAGTGACTTGACTAGCGGGAGGGCCCAGTTCTTC.